Shown below are 26 T cell receptor beta chains from a single sample sequenced in a study of T cells in Graves' hyperthyroidism and ophthalmopathy. RNA transcripts served as the template for amplifying TCR beta CDR3 regions. First-round RT-PCR with HTBI primers amplified the TCR CDR3 region. TCRdb passed the multiplex PCR reads through MiXCR, listing each CDR3 protein once. The table has around 660,000 distinct CDR3 sequences, 45% seen once; the top ten hold less than 9.5%. Sample: peripheral blood or thyroid tissue (not recorded which). Source of these receptors: an adult man with Graves' disease, either hyperthyroidism or ophthalmopathy (not recorded which).

Comments on this clonotype: Germline is not matched at one junction end, which may reflect a read error. This sequence joins TRBV7-3 and TRBJ1-1, with 9 bases aligning to TRBD1. Germline V CDR1 and CDR2: SGHTA, FQGTGA. The CDR3 consists of 16 residues. The CDR3 sequence: CASSLTGGGHNTEAFF. CDR3 DNA: TGTGCCAGCAGCCTAACAGGGGGCGGACACAACACTGAAGCTTTCTTT.

The chain links TRBV9 to TRBJ1-5; 9 bases line up with TRBD1. J lost 5 bases, V lost 5 bases, and 5 bases had no gene match. The V gene's germline CDR1 is SGDLS and CDR2 YYNGEE. The CDR3 length is 14 residues. This CDR3 is CASRGTGSYQPQHF. CDR3 DNA: TGTGCCAGCAGAGGGACAGGGTCGTATCAGCCCCAGCATTTT.

About this clonotype: Because the CDR3 is missing its conserved closing phenylalanine or tryptophan, this is likely a read error. No DNA is shown, since the ends of the CDR3 on it are uncertain; the CDR3 is the one TCRdb lists. J is TRBJ1-3 and V is TRBV24-1. Germline-derived CDR1 and CDR2 are KGHDR and SFDVKD. The CDR3 spans 10 residues, counting both ends. The CDR3 loop reads CATSGAGTST.

V gene TRBV29-1 combines with J gene TRBJ2-7; 8 nucleotides align to TRBD2. The CDR3 spans 16 residues. Germline V gene data show CDR1 as SQVTM and CDR2 as ANQGSEA. CDR3 DNA: TGCAGTGCTAGAGACCTTATAGCGGGGACGCGGTACGAGCAGTACTTC. It is translated as CSARDLIAGTRYEQYF.

This clonotype has only a few counts. The genes are TRBV24-1 and TRBJ2-3; 8 bases match TRBD2. V was pared by 2 bases and J by 4 bases, with 1 base of the junction left unmatched. Germline-derived CDR1 and CDR2 are KGHDR and SFDVKD. This CDR3 contains 14 residues. This CDR3 reads CATSDSGGADTQYF. The CDR3 nucleotides are TGTGCCACCAGTGATTCCGGGGGGGCAGATACGCAGTATTTT.

The chain recombines TRBV29-1 with TRBJ2-2, with TRBD2 matching over 8 bases. The CDR3 is 15 amino acids. In germline, CDR1 is SQVTM, CDR2 ANQGSEA. The V gene end was trimmed by 2 bases and the J gene end by 4 bases; junction bases not matched to a gene: 6. CDR3 in amino acids: CSVEPASGPTGELFF. The CDR3 nucleotides are TGCAGCGTTGAACCGGCTAGCGGGCCCACCGGGGAGCTGTTTTTT.

Only one count was recorded for this clonotype. V gene TRBV29-1 combines with J gene TRBJ2-2; 7 bases agree with TRBD1. The CDR3 is made up of 13 amino acids. The V gene's germline CDR1 is SQVTM and CDR2 ANQGSEA. The junction had 11 bases not matched to a gene; V was cut back by 5 bases and J by 11 bases. The chain's CDR3 is CSVTQGVWRELFF. CDR3 DNA: TGCAGCGTTACCCAGGGGGTTTGGCGCGAGCTGTTTTTT.

This clonotype has just a few counts. V gene TRBV29-1 combines with J gene TRBJ1-2; TRBD1 matches 10 bases. This CDR3 has 17 residues. The junction had 17 bases not matched to a gene; V was cut back by 6 bases and J by 4 bases. The germline gives CDR1 SQVTM, CDR2 ANQGSEA. The CDR3 protein is CSVPRGQGGHRGYGYTF. DNA of the CDR3: TGCAGCGTACCGCGAGGACAGGGGGGACACCGGGGCTATGGCTACACCTTC.

The J gene is TRBJ1-1, the V gene TRBV29-1; D unclear. V was shortened by 0 bases and J by 3 bases, with 17 bases between the two germline ends. Germline CDR1 reads SQVTM; CDR2 reads ANQGSEA. There are 16 residues in the CDR3. The CDR3 coding sequence is TGCAGCGTTGAAGATCAGTATTTAGATGAGGACACTGAAGCTTTCTTT. Its translation is CSVEDQYLDEDTEAFF.

J is TRBJ2-2 and V is TRBV6-5, with D perhaps matching TRBD1 (5 bases). Per germline, CDR1 MNHEY and CDR2 SVGAGI. V was trimmed by 2 bases and J by 9 bases, leaving 10 bases between them. This CDR3 is 13 amino acids long. CDR3 nucleotides: TGTGCCAGCAGTTACGACAGCCTCCGGGAGCTGTTTTTT. It encodes CASSYDSLRELFF.

This chain joins TRBV6-5 and TRBJ1-5; D unresolved. Trimming took off 4 bases at V and 6 bases at J, with 10 bases between the two ends. This CDR3 spans 13 amino acids. Germline V lookup: CDR1 MNHEY, CDR2 SVGAGI. CDR3 coding DNA: TGTGCCAGCAGTTCCCTTGATCCTCAGCCCCAGCATTTT. The encoded protein is CASSSLDPQPQHF.

The chain joins TRBV7-2 to TRBJ1-1; TRBD1 aligns across 7 bases. There are 14 residues in the CDR3. Germline-derived CDR1 and CDR2 are SGHTA and FQGNSA. J was trimmed by 3 bases and V by 5 bases; bases with no gene match: 6. This CDR3 reads CASSTSTGDTEAFF. The DNA for the CDR3 is TGTGCCAGCAGCACCTCAACAGGGGACACTGAAGCTTTCTTT.

This clonotype was seen many times. The gene calls are TRBV2 and TRBJ1-5; D is possibly TRBD1 (5 bases). The V gene's germline CDR1 is SNHLY and CDR2 FYNNEI. CDR3 length: 14 amino acids. The V end was cut by 6 bases, the J end by 3 bases, with 12 bases between. This CDR3 reads CASSEGSTNQPQHF. The CDR3 DNA is TGTGCCAGCAGCGAGGGGAGTACCAATCAGCCCCAGCATTTT.

The chain carries TRBV7-9 and TRBJ2-6; D is possibly TRBD2 (5 bases). Deletions cut 6 bases from V and 2 bases from J, with 20 bases between. The CDR3 sequence is 18 residues long. Germline CDR1 and CDR2: SEHNR and FQNEAQ (reference sequence). The CDR3 loop is CASSYTNPLAPGANVLTF. The CDR3 nucleotides read TGTGCCAGCAGTTATACCAATCCGCTAGCTCCTGGGGCCAACGTCCTGACTTTC.

V is TRBV7-3 and J is TRBJ2-2; D is perhaps TRBD2 (6 bases). Germline V gives CDR1 SGHTA, CDR2 FQGTGA. V lost 5 bases to trimming and J lost 3 bases, with 16 bases between them. CDR3 length: 16 amino acids. The CDR3 sequence is CASSQVVSGYTGELFF. The CDR3 bases are TGTGCCAGCAGCCAAGTTGTTAGCGGATACACCGGGGAGCTGTTTTTT.

The count of this clonotype is one. V is TRBV20-1 and J is TRBJ1-2; TRBD1 agrees at 7 bases. Germline-derived CDR1 and CDR2 are DFQATT and SNEGSKA (reference sequence). Trimming cost V 0 bases and J 7 bases; bases outside gene matches: 5. The CDR3 has 13 amino acids. The CDR3 sequence is CSARDRRGPGYTF. The CDR3, as DNA: TGCAGTGCTAGAGATAGGAGGGGGCCTGGCTACACCTTC.

This clonotype appeared many times. The V call is TRBV9, the J call TRBJ1-6; TRBD1 agrees at 7 bases. Per the germline V gene, CDR1 is SGDLS and CDR2 is YYNGEE. Trimming removed 3 bases from V and 6 bases from J; junction bases left unmatched: 6. This CDR3 comprises 15 residues. The CDR3 coding sequence is TGTGCCAGCAGCGGTAACAGGGGAGGTAATTCACCCCTCCACTTT. Translating it yields CASSGNRGGNSPLHF. Supplemented by reference TRBV9 and TRBJ1-6, the full variable domain reads DSGVTQTPKHLITATGQRVTLRCSPRSGDLSVYWYQQSLDQGLQFLIQYYNGEERAKGNILERFSAQQFPDLHSELNLSSLELGDSALYFCASSGNRGGNSPLHFGNGTRLTVT.

This clonotype was counted only a few times. The rearrangement links TRBV5-5 to TRBJ1-2; the D gene is possibly TRBD1 (5 bases). CDR1 is SGHKS, CDR2 YYEKEE, per germline (reference sequence). Between the trimmed V and J ends, which lost 4 bases and 7 bases, there was a span of 14 bases. This CDR3 has 13 amino acids. The CDR3 DNA reads TGTGCCAGCAGCGGGGGACTGGGAGGTGGCTACACCTTC. Amino acids: CASSGGLGGGYTF.

CDR3 sequence reads: CASSLLGAGSDQPQHF. CDR3 coding DNA: TGTGCCAGCAGCTTATTAGGGGCAGGGTCTGATCAGCCCCAGCATTTT. The rearrangement uses TRBV7-2 and TRBJ1-5, with D tentatively TRBD1 (5 bases). Germline lookup yields CDR1 SGHTA and CDR2 FQGNSA. V shed 2 bases and J shed 5 bases, with 16 bases lying between them. The CDR3 length is 16 residues.

CDR3 sequence reads: CSVGDRGAGANVLTF. The CDR3 DNA follows: TGCAGCGTGGGGGACAGGGGCGCTGGGGCCAACGTCCTGACTTTC. The chain recombines TRBV29-1 with TRBJ2-6; TRBD1 matches 10 bases. Germline CDR1 and CDR2: SQVTM and ANQGSEA. The ends lost 6 bases at V and 2 bases at J; junction bases unmatched: 4. The CDR3 totals 15 residues.

The V gene is TRBV5-1, the J gene TRBJ1-4, with D tentatively TRBD1 (6 bases). With 4 bases removed from V and 3 bases from J, the gap between germline ends came to 13 bases. The CDR3 runs to 15 residues. Germline V gives CDR1 SGHRS, CDR2 YFSETQ. CDR3 DNA sequence: TGCGCCAGCAGCCTGGAGGGGGGCCCTAATGAAAAACTGTTTTTT. This sequence encodes CASSLEGGPNEKLFF.

This clonotype was seen a handful of times. The chain employs TRBV7-6 and TRBJ1-6, with a possible D match to TRBD1 (5 bases). V gave up 3 bases and J gave up 0 bases, with 9 bases separating them. The CDR3 has 16 amino acids. Germline loops: CDR1 SGHVS, CDR2 FNYEAQ. DNA of the CDR3: TGTGCCAGCAGCTTCAGGGAACCCTCCTATAATTCACCCCTCCACTTT. It is translated as CASSFREPSYNSPLHF.

This clonotype occurred many times. The chain has TRBV7-9 and TRBJ1-2; D unclear. Trimming removed 3 bases from V and 7 bases from J, with 12 bases in between. The germline CDR1 and CDR2 sequences are SEHNR and FQNEAQ (reference sequence). The CDR3 spans 13 residues. The CDR3 is CASSLSSSAGYTF. As DNA, the CDR3 is TGTGCCAGCAGCTTGAGTAGCAGCGCTGGCTACACCTTC. The complete variable domain, with remaining parts taken from reference TRBV7-9 and TRBJ1-2, reads DTGVSQNPRHKITKRGQNVTFRCDPISEHNRLYWYRQTLGQGPEFLTYFQNEAQLEKSRLLSDRFSAERPKGSFSTLEIQRTEQGDSAMYLCASSLSSSAGYTFGSGTRLTVV.

In its sample, this clonotype was seen many times. The chain carries TRBV7-9 and TRBJ2-7; TRBD2 agrees at 16 bases. CDR3 size: 17 residues. J gave up 6 bases and V 5 bases, and 10 bases lay outside the gene matches. Germline V gene data show CDR1 as SEHNR and CDR2 as FQNEAQ (reference sequence). The CDR3 is CASSPGTSGGAGGEQYF. CDR3 nucleotide sequence: TGTGCCAGCAGCCCCGGGACTAGCGGGGGGGCAGGTGGCGAGCAGTACTTC.

As to this clonotype: This could be a read error, since a much larger clone is one nucleotide away. In nucleotides, the CDR3 is TGTGCCAGCAGAGATGGCTGGACCTACGAGCAGTACTTC. Residues: CASRDGWTYEQYF. The chain has TRBV2 and TRBJ2-7; unclear D gene. V lost 6 bases and J 2 bases, leaving 11 bases between the germline ends. This CDR3 spans 13 amino acids. CDR1 and CDR2 from the germline V gene are SNHLY and FYNNEI. The whole variable domain, remainder taken from reference TRBV2 and TRBJ2-7, is EPEVTQTPSHQVTQMGQEVILRCVPISNHLYFYWYRQILGQKVEFLVSFYNNEISEKSEIFDDQFSVERPDGSNFTLKIRSTKLEDSAMYFCASRDGWTYEQYFGPGTRLTVT.

The V call is TRBV7-2, the J call TRBJ1-1; D not certain. Deletions cut 4 bases from V and 3 bases from J, with 18 bases between. There are 16 residues in the CDR3. Per germline, CDR1 SGHTA and CDR2 FQGNSA. The CDR3 loop is CASSSDNPSLDTEAFF. As DNA, the CDR3 is TGTGCCAGCAGCTCAGACAACCCGAGCTTGGACACTGAAGCTTTCTTT.